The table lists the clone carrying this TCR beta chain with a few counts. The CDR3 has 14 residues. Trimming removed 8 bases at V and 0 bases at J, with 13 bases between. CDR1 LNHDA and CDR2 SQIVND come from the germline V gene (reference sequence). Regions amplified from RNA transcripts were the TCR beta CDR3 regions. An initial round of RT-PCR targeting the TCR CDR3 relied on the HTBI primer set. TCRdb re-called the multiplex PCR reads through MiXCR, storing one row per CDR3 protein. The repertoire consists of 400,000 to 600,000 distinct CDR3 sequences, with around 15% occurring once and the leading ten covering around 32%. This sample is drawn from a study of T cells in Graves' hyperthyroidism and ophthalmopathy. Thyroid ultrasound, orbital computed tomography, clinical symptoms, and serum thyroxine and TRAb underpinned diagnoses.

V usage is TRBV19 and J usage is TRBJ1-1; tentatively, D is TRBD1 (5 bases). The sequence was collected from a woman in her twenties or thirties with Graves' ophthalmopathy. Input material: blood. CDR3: CASEDRFMNTEAFF. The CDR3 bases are TGTGCCAGTGAAGACAGATTCATGAACACTGAAGCTTTCTTT.